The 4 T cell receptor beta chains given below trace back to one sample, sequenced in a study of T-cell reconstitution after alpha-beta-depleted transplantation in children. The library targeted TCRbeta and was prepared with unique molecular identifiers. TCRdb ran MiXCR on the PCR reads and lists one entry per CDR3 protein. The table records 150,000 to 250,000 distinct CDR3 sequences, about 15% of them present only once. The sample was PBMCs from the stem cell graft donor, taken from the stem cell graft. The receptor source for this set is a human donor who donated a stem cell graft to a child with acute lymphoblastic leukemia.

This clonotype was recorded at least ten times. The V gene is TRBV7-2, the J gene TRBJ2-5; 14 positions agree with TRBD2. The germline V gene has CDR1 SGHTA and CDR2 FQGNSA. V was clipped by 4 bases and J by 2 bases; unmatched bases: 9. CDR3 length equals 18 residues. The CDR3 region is CASSWGLAGEKTQETQYF. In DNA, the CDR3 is TGTGCCAGCAGCTGGGGACTAGCGGGAGAGAAAACTCAAGAGACCCAGTACTTC.

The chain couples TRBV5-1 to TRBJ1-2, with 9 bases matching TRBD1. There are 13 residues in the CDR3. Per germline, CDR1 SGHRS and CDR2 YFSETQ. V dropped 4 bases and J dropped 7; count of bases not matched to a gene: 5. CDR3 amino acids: CASSLTGGGGYTF. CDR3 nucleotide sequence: TGCGCCAGCAGCCTCACAGGGGGCGGTGGCTACACCTTC.

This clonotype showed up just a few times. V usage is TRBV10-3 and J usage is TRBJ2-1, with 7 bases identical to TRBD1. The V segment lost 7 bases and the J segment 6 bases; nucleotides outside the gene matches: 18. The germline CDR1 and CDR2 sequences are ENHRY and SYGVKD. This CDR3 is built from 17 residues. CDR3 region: CAINGPNRQGQGNEQFF. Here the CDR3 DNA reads TGTGCCATCAACGGCCCGAATAGACAGGGTCAGGGCAATGAGCAGTTCTTC.

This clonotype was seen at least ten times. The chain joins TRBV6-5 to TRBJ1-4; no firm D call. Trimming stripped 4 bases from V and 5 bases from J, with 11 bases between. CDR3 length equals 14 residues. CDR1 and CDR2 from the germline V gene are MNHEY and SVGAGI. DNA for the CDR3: TGTGCCAGCAGTTTGGGTCTACACAATGAAAAACTGTTTTTT. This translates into CASSLGLHNEKLFF.